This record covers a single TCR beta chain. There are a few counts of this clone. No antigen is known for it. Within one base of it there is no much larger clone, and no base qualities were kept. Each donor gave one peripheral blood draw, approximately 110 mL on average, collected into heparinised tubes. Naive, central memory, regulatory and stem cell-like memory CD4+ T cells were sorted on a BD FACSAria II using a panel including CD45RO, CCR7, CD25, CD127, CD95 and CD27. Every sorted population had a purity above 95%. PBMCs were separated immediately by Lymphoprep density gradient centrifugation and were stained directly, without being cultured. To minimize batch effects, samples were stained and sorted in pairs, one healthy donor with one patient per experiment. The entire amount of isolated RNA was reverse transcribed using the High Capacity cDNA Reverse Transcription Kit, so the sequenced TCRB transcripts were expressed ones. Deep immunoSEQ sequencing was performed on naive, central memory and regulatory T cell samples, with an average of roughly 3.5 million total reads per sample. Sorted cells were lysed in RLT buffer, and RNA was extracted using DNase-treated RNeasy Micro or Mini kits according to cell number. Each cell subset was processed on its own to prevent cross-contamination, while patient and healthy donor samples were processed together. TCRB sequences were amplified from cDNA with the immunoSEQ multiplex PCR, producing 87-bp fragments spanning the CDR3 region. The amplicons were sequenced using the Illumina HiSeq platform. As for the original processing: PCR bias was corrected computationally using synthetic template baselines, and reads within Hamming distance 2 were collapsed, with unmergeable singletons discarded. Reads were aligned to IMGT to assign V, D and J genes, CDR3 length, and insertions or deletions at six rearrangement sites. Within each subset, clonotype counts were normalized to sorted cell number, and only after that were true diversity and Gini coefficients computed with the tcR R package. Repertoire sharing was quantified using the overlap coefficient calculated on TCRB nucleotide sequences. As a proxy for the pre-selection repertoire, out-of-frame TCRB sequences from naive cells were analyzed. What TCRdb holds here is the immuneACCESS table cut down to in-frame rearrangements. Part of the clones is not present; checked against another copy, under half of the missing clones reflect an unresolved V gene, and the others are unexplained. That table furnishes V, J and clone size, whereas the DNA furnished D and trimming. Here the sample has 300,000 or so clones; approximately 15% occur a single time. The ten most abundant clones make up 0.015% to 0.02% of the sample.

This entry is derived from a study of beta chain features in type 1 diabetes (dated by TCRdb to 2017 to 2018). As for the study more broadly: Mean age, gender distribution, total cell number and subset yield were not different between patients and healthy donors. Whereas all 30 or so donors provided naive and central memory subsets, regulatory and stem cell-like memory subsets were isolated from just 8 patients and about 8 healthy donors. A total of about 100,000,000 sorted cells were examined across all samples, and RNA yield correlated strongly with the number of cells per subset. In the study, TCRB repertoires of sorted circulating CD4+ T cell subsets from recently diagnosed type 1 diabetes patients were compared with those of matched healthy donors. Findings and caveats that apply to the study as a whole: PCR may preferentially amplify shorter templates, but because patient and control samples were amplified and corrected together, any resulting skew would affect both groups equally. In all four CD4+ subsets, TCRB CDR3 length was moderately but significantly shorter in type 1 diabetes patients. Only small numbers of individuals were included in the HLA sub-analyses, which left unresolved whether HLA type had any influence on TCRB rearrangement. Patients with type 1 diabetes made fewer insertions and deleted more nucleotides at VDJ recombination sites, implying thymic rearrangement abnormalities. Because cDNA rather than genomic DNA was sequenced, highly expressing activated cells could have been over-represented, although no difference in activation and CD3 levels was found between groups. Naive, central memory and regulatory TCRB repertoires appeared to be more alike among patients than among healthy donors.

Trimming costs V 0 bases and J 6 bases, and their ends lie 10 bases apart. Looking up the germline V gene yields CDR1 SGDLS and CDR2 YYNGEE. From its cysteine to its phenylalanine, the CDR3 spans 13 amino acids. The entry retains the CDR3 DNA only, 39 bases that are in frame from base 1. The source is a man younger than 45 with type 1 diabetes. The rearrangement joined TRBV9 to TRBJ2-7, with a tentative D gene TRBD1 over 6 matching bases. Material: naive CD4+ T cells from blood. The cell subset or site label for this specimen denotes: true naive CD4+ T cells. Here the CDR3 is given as CASSVGGRGEQYF. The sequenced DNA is TGTGCCAGCAGCGTAGGAGGCAGGGGCGAGCAGTACTTC. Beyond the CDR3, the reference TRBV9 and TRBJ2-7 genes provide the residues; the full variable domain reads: DSGVTQTPKHLITATGQRVTLRCSPRSGDLSVYWYQQSLDQGLQFLIQYYNGEERAKGNILERFSAQQFPDLHSELNLSSLELGDSALYFCASSVGGRGEQYFGPGTRLTVT.